One and the same sample provided the 24 T cell receptor beta chains below, sequenced in a study of shared clonotypes between healthy human individuals. Data came from immunoSEQ multiplex PCR; TCRdb stores just in-frame clones and leaves some out. The repertoire includes roughly 2.2 million clones, 90% to 95% of them detected once, and under 0.45% sits in the top ten. What was sequenced was naive CD4+ T cells from PBMCs. Subset meaning: CD45RA+ positively selected. The receptors stem from a young man in good health. Some clones in this sample may be carry-over from other donors' samples.

In its sample, this clone was seen once. Additional DNA sequences in this sample encode the identical CDR3. The chain links TRBV5-1 to TRBJ1-4, with TRBD1 identical over 10 bases. The CDR3 sequence is 15 residues long. J lost 4 bases, V lost 2 bases, and 2 bases had no gene match. Looked up from germline, CDR1 is SGHRS and CDR2 is YFSETQ. CDR3 loop: CASSFGQGGNEKLFF. CDR3 bases: TGCGCCAGCAGCTTCGGACAGGGGGGTAATGAAAAACTGTTTTTT.

V gene TRBV29-1 combines with J gene TRBJ2-3, with 9 bases aligning to TRBD1. CDR1 and CDR2 from the germline V gene are SQVTM and ANQGSEA. The CDR3 has 13 residues. Trimming at V came to 6 bases and at J to 5 bases, leaving 6 bases not matched to a gene. The CDR3 DNA reads TGCAGCGTCGGACAGGGGAAGGGAGATACGCAGTATTTT. Its protein product is CSVGQGKGDTQYF.

The V call is TRBV7-3, the J call TRBJ2-6; D possibly corresponds to TRBD2 (6 bases). Germline values: CDR1 SGHTA, CDR2 FQGTGA. V gave up 2 bases and J gave up 4 bases, with 18 bases separating them. This CDR3 spans 18 amino acids. CDR3 in amino acids: CASSLDAGFLTGANVLTF. In DNA, the CDR3 is TGTGCCAGCAGCTTAGACGCGGGGTTCCTAACCGGGGCCAACGTCCTGACTTTC.

This chain joins TRBV6-5 and TRBJ1-4; D unresolved. Germline CDR1 is MNHEY and CDR2 is SVGAGI. CDR3 length: 15 amino acids. V was cut by 7 bases and J by 7 bases, with 19 bases left in between. Here the CDR3 reads CASTTRGIGGEKLFF. The DNA of the CDR3 is TGTGCCAGCACCACCCGGGGTATTGGCGGTGAAAAACTGTTTTTT.

The genes are TRBV12-2 and TRBJ1-3; the table's D call, TRBD1, has no DNA check behind it. TRBV12-2 is a documented pseudogene. The CDR3 totals 16 residues. DNA for the CDR3: TGTGCAAGTCGCTCACAACAGGTATACTCTGGAAACACCATATATTTT. Encoded protein: CASRSQQVYSGNTIYF.

The table lists this clone with a few counts. The sample has other DNA sequences that encode this CDR3 too. The chain joins TRBV27 to TRBJ2-7; weak D call: TRBD2 (5 bases). Per the germline V gene, CDR1 is MNHEY and CDR2 is SMNVEV (reference sequence). This CDR3 has 14 residues. With 5 bases removed from V and 0 bases from J, the gap between germline ends came to 11 bases. For the CDR3, the DNA is TGTGCCAGCAGTCTCAGCGGTTACTCCTACGAGCAGTACTTC. It specifies CASSLSGYSYEQYF.

The chain links TRBV29-1 to TRBJ1-4, with 9 bases that match TRBD1. Germline loops: CDR1 SQVTM, CDR2 ANQGSEA. J lost 4 bases, V lost 4 bases, and 7 bases had no gene match. The CDR3 consists of 15 residues. The CDR3 reads CSVGNTGGSNEKLFF. In DNA, the CDR3 is TGCAGCGTTGGCAATACAGGGGGCAGTAATGAAAAACTGTTTTTT.

J is TRBJ1-2 and V is TRBV18, with D possibly matching TRBD1 (6 bases). V was trimmed by 6 bases and J by 11 bases, leaving 22 bases between them. CDR1 is KGHSH, CDR2 LQKENI, per germline. This CDR3 is built from 14 residues. CDR3 protein: CASSQLRTAQGYTF. CDR3 DNA: TGTGCCAGCTCGCAACTTCGGACAGCCCAGGGGTACACCTTC.

This sequence joins TRBV5-6 and TRBJ1-5; 10 bases map to TRBD1. The germline V gene encodes CDR1 SGHDT and CDR2 YYEEEE. The CDR3 length is 14 residues. Trimming took 3 bases from V and 7 from J; bases not matched to a gene: 4. The CDR3 nucleotides are TGTGCCAGCAGCTCTTGGGACAGGGGCCAGCCCCAGCATTTT. Its protein product is CASSSWDRGQPQHF.

The rearrangement uses TRBV28 and TRBJ2-4; D is perhaps TRBD1 (6 bases). The germline V gene has CDR1 MDHEN and CDR2 SYDVKM. Trimming removed 2 bases at V and 0 bases at J, with 11 bases between. The CDR3 extends over 16 amino acids. For the CDR3, the DNA is TGTGCCAGCAGTTTACCCGGACAGCTAGCCAAAAACATTCAGTACTTC. This translates into CASSLPGQLAKNIQYF.

This clone appeared a single time. This chain uses TRBV7-2 with TRBJ2-7, with 12 nucleotides matching TRBD2. Germline CDR1 reads SGHTA; CDR2 reads FQGNSA. The J segment lost 2 bases and the V segment lost 5 bases, leaving 4 bases of the junction unmatched. This CDR3 region has 15 residues. The CDR3 loop is CASSGRLAGAYEQYF. CDR3 nucleotide sequence: TGTGCCAGCAGCGGACGACTAGCGGGAGCCTACGAGCAGTACTTC. The entire variable domain, with the rest obtained from reference TRBV7-2 and TRBJ2-7, is as follows: GAGVSQSPSNKVTEKGKDVELRCDPISGHTALYWYRQSLGQGLEFLIYFQGNSAPDKSGLPSDRFSAERTGGSVSTLTIQRTQQEDSAVYLCASSGRLAGAYEQYFGPGTRLTVT.

This chain connects TRBV7-2 to TRBJ2-7; D perhaps matches TRBD2 (6 bases). Trimming shortened V by 7 bases and J by 2 bases, and 12 bases separated the two germline ends. Germline lookup yields CDR1 SGHTA and CDR2 FQGNSA. This CDR3 region has 13 residues. CDR3 loop: CASTMTSTYEQYF. DNA for the CDR3: TGTGCCAGCACAATGACTAGTACCTACGAGCAGTACTTC.

The chain is built from TRBV5-1 and TRBJ1-2; 7 bases are shared with TRBD1. Germline V gene data show CDR1 as SGHRS and CDR2 as YFSETQ. V shed 4 bases, J shed 4 bases, and the junction held 7 bases outside the gene matches. The CDR3 consists of 14 residues. The CDR3 DNA is TGCGCCAGCAGCATGACAGGGAACTCCTATGGCTACACCTTC. This codes for CASSMTGNSYGYTF.

V and J are TRBV19 and TRBJ1-5; no reliable D call. Trimming took 4 bases from V and 0 from J, leaving 13 bases between them. Germline CDR1 is LNHDA and CDR2 is SQIVND (reference sequence). The CDR3 sequence is 16 residues long. The CDR3 is CASSTPGGYSNQPQHF. As DNA, the CDR3 is TGTGCCAGTAGTACGCCGGGTGGGTATAGCAATCAGCCCCAGCATTTT.

The chain uses TRBV29-1 and TRBJ2-7, with D tentatively TRBD2 (6 bases). With 4 bases removed from V and 4 bases from J, the gap between germline ends came to 11 bases. Germline loops: CDR1 SQVTM, CDR2 ANQGSEA. The CDR3 covers 12 residues. The CDR3 region has the DNA TGCAGCGTTGCGGGCGGGACTTACGAGCAGTACTTC. Translation: CSVAGGTYEQYF.

DNA of the CDR3: TGTGCCACCAGCACCAGGGACGGAAACACCATATATTTT. Translated: CATSTRDGNTIYF. V is TRBV15 and J is TRBJ1-3; D might be TRBD1 (5 bases). The V gene lost 4 bases and the J gene lost 4 bases, with 8 bases spanning the gap. This CDR3 is built from 13 residues. Per germline, CDR1 LNHNV and CDR2 YYDKDF (reference sequence). Drawing the rest from reference TRBV15 and TRBJ1-3, the complete variable domain is DAMVIQNPRYQVTQFGKPVTLSCSQTLNHNVMYWYQQKSSQAPKLLFHYYDKDFNNEADTPDNFQSRRPNTSFCFLDIRSPGLGDTAMYLCATSTRDGNTIYFGEGSWLTVV.

Notes on this clone: One junction end disagrees with the germline gene, perhaps due to a read error. CDR3 region: CASNPGQRTGELFF. The CDR3 DNA follows: TGTGCAAGCAATCCGGGACAGAGGACCGGGGAGCTGTTTTTT. The chain employs TRBV9 and TRBJ2-2; 7 bases are shared with TRBD1. The CDR3 sequence is 14 residues long. Germline V CDR1 and CDR2: SGDLS, YYNGEE.

About this clone: Other DNA sequences in this specimen translate into the identical CDR3. This rearrangement joins TRBV5-1 to TRBJ2-3; the D is unclear. This CDR3 contains 14 residues. The germline V gene has CDR1 SGHRS and CDR2 YFSETQ. Trimming stripped 0 bases from V and 2 bases from J, with 7 bases between. In DNA, the CDR3 is TGCGCCAGCAGCTTGGGTCCGTCCACAGATACGCAGTATTTT. Translation gives CASSLGPSTDTQYF.

The chain joins TRBV19 to TRBJ2-3, with D perhaps TRBD1 (6 bases). Germline assignment: CDR1 LNHDA and CDR2 SQIVND (reference sequence). The V end was cut by 3 bases, the J end by 6 bases, with 13 bases between. CDR3 length: 14 residues. The CDR3 spells CASSITGLSDTQYF. The CDR3 coding sequence is TGTGCCAGTAGTATCACAGGGCTTTCGGATACGCAGTATTTT.

The rearrangement links TRBV9 to TRBJ1-4; 7 bases align to TRBD1. The germline V gene encodes CDR1 SGDLS and CDR2 YYNGEE. J lost 10 bases, V lost 0 bases, and 9 bases had no gene match. There are 15 residues in the CDR3. The CDR3 nucleotides read TGTGCCAGCAGCGTAGGTGGGACAGATGGAGGAAAACTGTTTTTT. Its translation: CASSVGGTDGGKLFF.

The chain recombines TRBV18 with TRBJ2-3; 7 bases agree with TRBD2. Germline CDR1 reads KGHSH; CDR2 reads LQKENI. V lost 4 bases and J lost 1; bases outside the gene matches: 8. The CDR3 has 16 amino acids. The CDR3 DNA reads TGTGCCAGCTCACGCTTATTGGGAGGGCGCACAGATACGCAGTATTTT. It yields the protein CASSRLLGGRTDTQYF.

The chain couples TRBV28 to TRBJ1-5; D is undetermined. CDR1 and CDR2 (germline): MDHEN, SYDVKM. CDR3 length equals 16 residues. V lost 1 base and J 0 bases, leaving 10 bases between the germline ends. In DNA, the CDR3 is TGTGCCAGCAGTTTATTGATCGGCAATAGCAATCAGCCCCAGCATTTT. Its translation is CASSLLIGNSNQPQHF.

This chain links TRBV19 with TRBJ1-2, with a possible D match to TRBD1 (5 bases). CDR1 and CDR2 (germline): LNHDA, SQIVND (reference sequence). The CDR3 runs to 15 residues. The V and J ends lost 3 bases and 0 bases respectively, with 11 bases between them. Written as DNA, the CDR3 is TGTGCCAGTAGTATGTCCGCAGGGACTAACTATGGCTACACCTTC. Its translation is CASSMSAGTNYGYTF.

The chain couples TRBV29-1 to TRBJ1-2; D not certain. Germline CDR1 SQVTM, CDR2 ANQGSEA. The CDR3 is 13 residues long. Trimming cost V 1 base and J 3 bases, with 9 bases left between them. This CDR3 reads CSVEGAADYGYTF. The CDR3 DNA reads TGCAGCGTTGAAGGGGCGGCTGACTATGGCTACACCTTC.